The entry that follows covers one T cell receptor beta chain sequence. Its antigen is as yet unknown. Both 60 Vbeta primers and 13 Jbeta primers went into the PCR. Clones were sequenced by immunoSEQ multiplex PCR, and TCRdb holds only the in-frame ones, with some missing. The sample lists under 200,000 clones; approximately 85% were seen once. This record belongs to a study of cytomegalovirus exposure and HLA in healthy donors. This CDR3 contains 14 residues. Looked up from germline, CDR1 is SGHRS and CDR2 is YFSETQ. V was cut by 0 bases and J by 5 bases, with 9 bases left in between. Study-wide points: An analysis that was carried out later associated some 17,000 TCR beta sequences with HLA alleles at 0.05 false discovery rate. Earlier analysis found most TCR beta V segments productive about 87% or about 30% of the time.

The sequence derives from a woman aged 50 to 65 in good health and CMV-seronegative. Source material: PBMCs. The V and J genes are TRBV5-1 and TRBJ2-1; tentatively, D is TRBD2 (5 bases). This CDR3 reads CASSLVVANNEQFF. The CDR3 nucleotides read TGCGCCAGCAGCTTGGTGGTAGCGAACAATGAGCAGTTCTTC.